The source of this T cell receptor beta chain is a study of shared clonotypes between healthy human individuals. CDR3 length: 17 amino acids. V gave up 3 bases and J gave up 5 bases; unmatched junction bases: 10. CDR1 is KGHSH, CDR2 LQKENI, per germline. General study points: Shared clonotypes across all four donors exceeded non-shared ones in generation probability.

As concerns this clone: Its antigen is currently unknown.

Method: immunoSEQ multiplex PCR; TCRdb's copy keeps in-frame clones and lacks some. The table records about 2.3 million clones, about 90% of them present only once. This chain uses TRBV18 with TRBJ2-2; 9 bases agree with TRBD2. This receptor was obtained from a man aged 18 to 35 in good health. Some clones in this sample may be carry-over from other donors' samples. The sequenced sample was naive CD4+ T cells from PBMCs. The subset: CD45RA+ positively selected. The CDR3 coding sequence is TGTGCCAGCTCACCGAGGCTAGCGGGATGGCGGACCGGGGAGCTGTTTTTT. Encoded protein: CASSPRLAGWRTGELFF.